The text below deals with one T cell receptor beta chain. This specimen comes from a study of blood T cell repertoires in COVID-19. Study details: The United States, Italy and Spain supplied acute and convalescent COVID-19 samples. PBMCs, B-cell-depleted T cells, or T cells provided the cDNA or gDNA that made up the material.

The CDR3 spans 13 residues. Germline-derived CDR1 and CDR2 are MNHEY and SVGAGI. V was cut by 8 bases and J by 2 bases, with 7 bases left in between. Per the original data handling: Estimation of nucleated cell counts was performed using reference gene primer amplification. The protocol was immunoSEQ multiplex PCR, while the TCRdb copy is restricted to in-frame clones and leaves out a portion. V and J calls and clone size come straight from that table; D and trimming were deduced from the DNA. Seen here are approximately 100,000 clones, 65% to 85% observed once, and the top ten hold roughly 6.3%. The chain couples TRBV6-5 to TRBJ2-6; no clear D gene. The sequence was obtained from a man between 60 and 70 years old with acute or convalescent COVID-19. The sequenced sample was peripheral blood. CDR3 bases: TGTGCCAGCTGCGTCGCTGGGGCCAACGTCCTGACTTTC. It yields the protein CASCVAGANVLTF.